This TCR beta chain was sequenced during a study of PD-L1 blockade in urothelial cancer. Study-level information: The year 2014 saw patients start atezolizumab, 1,200 mg intravenously every 3 weeks. Blood analysis occurred 3 weeks (second dose) and 6 weeks after treatment start. Whole-study findings and limits: At 3 weeks on treatment, tumor-associated clones expanded more with durable benefit. Sub-median blood TCR clonality before treatment predicted longer survival.

Time point meaning: peripheral blood 6 weeks after treatment start. Measured with immunoSEQ multiplex PCR; TCRdb has only the in-frame clones, and not every one. The sample has some 30,000 clones; 75% to 85% are singletons. This clone appeared once. Its specificity is unknown. Germline assignment: CDR1 MGHDK and CDR2 SYGVNS. The CDR3 is 18 amino acids. J lost 1 base, V lost 6 bases, and 14 bases had no gene match. The chain is built from TRBV25-1 and TRBJ2-1; 8 positions match TRBD2. Sequenced material: PBMCs, taken around atezolizumab (anti-PD-L1) treatment. This sequence originates from a man aged 70 or older with urothelial cancer. CDR3: CASSGGASSGSSYNEQFF. CDR3 DNA sequence: TGTGCCAGCAGCGGGGGGGCGTCTAGCGGTAGTTCCTACAATGAGCAGTTCTTC.